This TCR beta chain was captured in a study of cytomegalovirus exposure and HLA in healthy donors. Broader study findings: Most likely, a cluster of highly shared sequence variants arose as a sequencing artifact. Reportedly, fewer N-insertions than the approximately 600-donor mean appeared in an Asian-associated ancestry cluster in a later analysis. Later on, an analysis found that several of the most significant clusters appeared to be linked to common viral pathogens, which included parvovirus B19.

Primers: 60 Vbeta forward and 13 Jbeta reverse. Profiled with immunoSEQ multiplex PCR; TCRdb holds only in-frame clones, not every one. The sample carries approximately 150,000 clones, 60% to 80% recorded once. Germline V gives CDR1 SGHVS, CDR2 FNYEAQ. The CDR3 is 15 amino acids. Deletions cut 0 bases from V and 6 bases from J, with 14 bases between. About this clone itself: Its specificity is unknown.

The chain combines TRBV7-6 with TRBJ1-2, with D unresolved. The clonotype comes from a young man in good health and CMV-seropositive. The sequencing sample was made of PBMCs. The chain's CDR3 is CASSLAVGKADGYTF. The CDR3 DNA reads as TGTGCCAGCAGCTTAGCGGTGGGGAAAGCGGATGGCTACACCTTC.